This entry lists 13 T cell receptor beta chains sequenced from one sample in a study of response to subunit inactivated influenza vaccine. MiXCR, run by TCRdb on the RT-PCR reads, gives a single entry per CDR3 protein. The data hold about 530,000 distinct CDR3 sequences, with about 12% observed a single time. The specimen comprised PBMCs from blood, sampled on the day of vaccination. Receptors were obtained from a man aged 45-65 years who received an inactivated influenza vaccine.

The rearrangement uses TRBV12-3 or TRBV12-4 and TRBJ2-3; 11 bases agree with TRBD2. There are 16 residues in the CDR3. V gave up 5 bases and J gave up 5 bases; unmatched junction bases: 9. CDR3 nucleotide sequence: TGTGCCAGCAGTAATAGCGGGAGGGACACAAAAGATACGCAGTATTTT. Amino acids: CASSNSGRDTKDTQYF.

This clonotype was picked up a small number of times. J is TRBJ2-4 and V is TRBV15; possible D gene TRBD2, 5 bases. There are 17 residues in the CDR3. Deletions cut 5 bases from V and 2 bases from J, with 19 bases between. Germline loops: CDR1 LNHNV, CDR2 YYDKDF (reference sequence). The CDR3 DNA reads as TGTGCCACCAGCGAGGGTAGCGCACTAATAACCAAAAACATTCAGTACTTC. Amino acid sequence: CATSEGSALITKNIQYF.

The chain couples TRBV5-1 to TRBJ2-5; maybe TRBD2 (6 bases). CDR1 is SGHRS, CDR2 YFSETQ, per germline. This CDR3 has 14 residues. Trimming shortened V by 0 bases and J by 5 bases, and 11 bases separated the two germline ends. The CDR3 is CASSLGREEETQYF. CDR3 coding DNA: TGCGCCAGCAGCTTGGGGAGGGAAGAGGAGACCCAGTACTTC.

This clonotype showed up just a few times. The chain is built from TRBV5-1 and TRBJ2-5, with D perhaps TRBD2 (5 bases). CDR3 length: 15 amino acids. With 5 bases removed from V and 4 bases from J, the gap between germline ends came to 18 bases. CDR1 SGHRS and CDR2 YFSETQ come from the germline V gene. The CDR3 coding sequence is TGCGCCAGCAGTCGCAGCGGCTCGTCGGGAGAGACCCAGTACTTC. Residues: CASSRSGSSGETQYF.

The V call is TRBV20-1, the J call TRBJ2-1, with 7 bases lining up with TRBD2. The germline gives CDR1 DFQATT, CDR2 SNEGSKA (reference sequence). Losses at the gene ends were 6 bases for V and 0 bases for J; bases not matched to a gene: 8. This CDR3 is 15 amino acids long. CDR3 loop: CSAPWGGSSYNEQFF. CDR3 nucleotides: TGCAGTGCCCCCTGGGGGGGATCCTCCTACAATGAGCAGTTCTTC.

This clonotype was picked up a small number of times. This chain joins TRBV5-1 and TRBJ2-3; D is possibly TRBD2 (5 bases). Germline V gene lookup returns CDR1 SGHRS and CDR2 YFSETQ. This CDR3 comprises 16 residues. V lost 3 bases and J lost 4, with 18 bases in between. CDR3 amino acids: CASSYGENGYSDTQYF. The DNA of the CDR3 is TGCGCCAGCAGCTATGGGGAGAACGGATACTCAGATACGCAGTATTTT. Full variable domain (outside the CDR3, taken from reference TRBV5-1 and TRBJ2-3): KAGVTQTPRYLIKTRGQQVTLSCSPISGHRSVSWYQQTPGQGLQFLFEYFSETQRNKGNFPGRFSGRQFSNSRSEMNVSTLELGDSALYLCASSYGENGYSDTQYFGPGTRLTVL.

This clonotype was seen many times. The V and J genes are TRBV20-1 and TRBJ2-1; D gene uncertain. V was shortened by 6 bases and J by 3 bases, with 6 bases between the two germline ends. CDR1 and CDR2 from the germline V gene are DFQATT and SNEGSKA (reference sequence). CDR3 length: 11 residues. The CDR3 spells CSAPIYNEQFF. The CDR3 DNA sequence: TGCAGTGCCCCCATCTACAATGAGCAGTTCTTC.

This chain links TRBV5-4 with TRBJ2-5; no firm D call. V was shortened by 4 bases and J by 5 bases, with 15 bases between the two germline ends. The CDR3 runs 14 residues. Germline V lookup: CDR1 SGHNT, CDR2 YYREEE (reference sequence). The CDR3 DNA sequence: TGTGCCAGCAGCCGACCCCACGCCAGTGAGACCCAGTACTTC. The encoded protein is CASSRPHASETQYF. The full variable domain, in which reference TRBV5-4 and TRBJ2-5 provide the parts outside the CDR3, is ETGVTQSPTHLIKTRGQQVTLRCSSQSGHNTVSWYQQALGQGPQFIFQYYREEENGRGNFPPRFSGLQFPNYSSELNVNALELDDSALYLCASSRPHASETQYFGPGTRLLVL.

The rearrangement uses TRBV6-5 and TRBJ2-5; 8 bases are shared with TRBD1. The CDR3 is 15 residues long. V lost 5 bases to trimming and J lost 2 bases; unmatched junction nucleotides: 7. Germline V CDR1 and CDR2: MNHEY, SVGAGI. CDR3 in amino acids: CASSTPRTGQETQYF. Here the CDR3 DNA reads TGTGCCAGCAGTACTCCCCGGACAGGGCAAGAGACCCAGTACTTC.

The chain links TRBV20-1 to TRBJ2-3, with 9 bases fitting TRBD2. The CDR3 totals 16 residues. The trim removed 5 bases at V and 0 bases at J, leaving 9 bases unmatched. Germline CDR1 reads DFQATT; CDR2 reads SNEGSKA (reference sequence). CDR3 nucleotides: TGCAGTGCTGAGCAGGCGGGAGGGGCTAGCACAGATACGCAGTATTTT. Translating it yields CSAEQAGGASTDTQYF.

At least ten counts were recorded for this clonotype. The chain is built from TRBV2 and TRBJ2-7; D remains unclear. The CDR3 runs 12 residues. The ends were cut back, 3 bases at V and 3 bases at J, with 6 bases in the middle. Germline CDR1 and CDR2: SNHLY and FYNNEI. The CDR3 nucleotides read TGTGCCAGCAGTGATAAGGGCTACGAGCAGTACTTC. This encodes CASSDKGYEQYF.

This rearrangement joins TRBV6-2 or TRBV6-3 to TRBJ2-6; maybe TRBD1 (5 bases). The CDR3 runs to 15 residues. Germline V gene sequence: CDR1 MNHEY, CDR2 SVGEGT. The V gene lost 2 bases and the J gene lost 3 bases, with 8 bases spanning the gap. The CDR3 reads CASSYTRVGANVLTF. CDR3 nucleotide sequence: TGTGCCAGCAGTTACACCAGGGTTGGGGCCAACGTCCTGACTTTC.

This chain joins TRBV6-1 and TRBJ2-7, with D possibly being TRBD1 or TRBD2 (5 bases each). This CDR3 is 13 amino acids long. Germline V gene sequence: CDR1 MNHNS, CDR2 SASEGT. With 4 bases removed from V and 3 bases from J, the gap between germline ends came to 10 bases. CDR3 coding DNA: TGTGCCAGCAGTGGCCGGGACGGCTACGAGCAGTACTTC. This gives the protein CASSGRDGYEQYF.